These 19 T cell receptor beta chains share one sample of origin, sequenced in a study of CD8 T cells in ankylosing spondylitis. Antigens of these TCRs are unknown. The study's findings and limits: One TCR beta motif, made up of eight highly homologous variants, appeared characteristic of ankylosing spondylitis blood.

TCRdb itself ran the 5' RACE reads through MiXCR, one entry per CDR3 protein. The data show roughly 440,000 distinct CDR3 sequences, over 15% seen once. Material for sequencing was blood, either unsorted or a sorted T cell fraction (not recorded which). These receptors originate from a male donor with ankylosing spondylitis.

CDR3 protein: CSAGTSGRGNEQFF. The CDR3 DNA reads as TGCAGTGCTGGCACTAGCGGGAGAGGGAATGAGCAGTTCTTC. The J gene is TRBJ2-1, the V gene TRBV20-1, with 11 bases aligning to TRBD2. Germline values: CDR1 DFQATT, CDR2 SNEGSKA (reference sequence). The CDR3 has 14 residues. V shed 5 bases, J shed 7 bases, and the junction held 7 bases outside the gene matches.

The rearrangement joins TRBV9 to TRBJ2-5, with D uncertain. Looked up from germline, CDR1 is SGDLS and CDR2 is YYNGEE. Trimming cost V 0 bases and J 0 bases, with 9 bases left between them. This CDR3 has 15 amino acids. CDR3 nucleotides: TGTGCCAGCAGCGTAGGGGATCCGTACCAAGAGACCCAGTACTTC. It translates to CASSVGDPYQETQYF.

The table lists this clonotype with a few counts. This chain uses TRBV25-1 with TRBJ1-2, with 7 bases lining up with TRBD1. The CDR3 runs 14 residues. Germline V gene data show CDR1 as MGHDK and CDR2 as SYGVNS. The junction had 7 bases not matched to a gene; V was cut back by 1 base and J by 8 bases. The CDR3 spells CASSESGRGFGYTF. DNA of the CDR3: TGTGCCAGCAGTGAATCAGGCAGGGGGTTCGGCTACACCTTC.

This rearrangement joins TRBV28 to TRBJ2-7, with 9 positions matching TRBD1. J gave up 6 bases and V 3 bases, and 9 bases lay outside the gene matches. This CDR3 comprises 15 residues. Germline V gives CDR1 MDHEN, CDR2 SYDVKM. CDR3: CASSLTGGRVGEQYF. The CDR3 region has the DNA TGTGCCAGCAGTTTGACAGGGGGACGAGTCGGCGAGCAGTACTTC.

The table lists this clonotype with a few counts. The chain combines TRBV7-9 with TRBJ2-1; no clear D gene. The CDR3 totals 13 residues. Germline V gene data show CDR1 as SEHNR and CDR2 as FQNEAQ (reference sequence). Trimming stripped 1 base from V and 6 bases from J, with 7 bases between. CDR3 sequence: CASSLEAPNEQFF. The CDR3 nucleotides read TGTGCCAGCAGCTTAGAGGCCCCCAATGAGCAGTTCTTC.

The rearrangement uses TRBV3-1 and TRBJ2-1; TRBD1 agrees at 11 bases. Per the germline V gene, CDR1 is LGHDT and CDR2 is YNNKEL (reference sequence). This CDR3 comprises 17 residues. With V trimmed by 5 bases and J by 4 bases, 10 bases remained unmatched. CDR3 nucleotide sequence: TGTGCCAGCAGCTGGATACTCCGGGACAGGGGGTACAATGAGCAGTTCTTC. Translated: CASSWILRDRGYNEQFF.

This clonotype was observed a handful of times. This chain connects TRBV18 to TRBJ2-3; the match to TRBD2 covers 9 bases. V dropped 4 bases and J dropped 2; count of bases not matched to a gene: 4. From germline, CDR1 is KGHSH and CDR2 LQKENI. The CDR3 is 15 residues long. The CDR3 is CASSRGGDSTDTQYF. In DNA, the CDR3 is TGTGCCAGCTCACGCGGGGGGGACTCCACAGATACGCAGTATTTT.

J is TRBJ2-3 and V is TRBV2; 13 bases line up with TRBD2. V lost 5 bases and J lost 4; bases outside the gene matches: 9. The CDR3 runs 17 residues. The germline CDR1 and CDR2 sequences are SNHLY and FYNNEI. The CDR3 here is CASSTPGLAGTADTQYF. In DNA, the CDR3 is TGTGCCAGCAGTACTCCGGGACTAGCGGGAACGGCAGATACGCAGTATTTT.

The chain carries TRBV4-1 and TRBJ2-2, with 8 bases aligning to TRBD1. V gave up 3 bases and J gave up 2 bases; unmatched junction bases: 5. Germline-derived CDR1 and CDR2 are MGHRA and YSYEKL. CDR3 length equals 16 residues. The CDR3 here is CASSQAGGKNTGELFF. In nucleotides, the CDR3 is TGCGCCAGCAGCCAGGCAGGGGGCAAAAACACCGGGGAGCTGTTTTTT.

This clonotype was seen many times. The genes are TRBV5-1 and TRBJ1-4; a weak D match, TRBD1 (5 bases). V was clipped by 9 bases and J by 6 bases, with 15 bases between them. Germline loops: CDR1 SGHRS, CDR2 YFSETQ. CDR3 length equals 13 residues. DNA of the CDR3: TGCGCCACCAACAGGTTAATCCATGAAAAACTGTTTTTT. Residues: CATNRLIHEKLFF.

V gene TRBV18 combines with J gene TRBJ2-2, with D perhaps TRBD1 (5 bases). CDR3 length: 14 residues. Germline V gene data show CDR1 as KGHSH and CDR2 as LQKENI. V was cut by 9 bases and J by 0 bases, with 11 bases left in between. In DNA, the CDR3 is TGTGCCAGTCAGACAGCCTCGAACACCGGGGAGCTGTTTTTT. It translates to CASQTASNTGELFF.

This clonotype appeared a few times. The genes are TRBV20-1 and TRBJ2-3; D uncertain. Trimming left V 6 bases short and J 0 bases short, with 13 bases between. This CDR3 comprises 14 residues. CDR1 and CDR2 (germline): DFQATT, SNEGSKA (reference sequence). CDR3 DNA sequence: TGCAGTGCCCCCCCGCACCCAAGCACAGATACGCAGTATTTT. It translates to CSAPPHPSTDTQYF.

This chain uses TRBV20-1 with TRBJ2-7; the match to TRBD2 covers 10 bases. The CDR3 sequence is 15 residues long. Germline V gives CDR1 DFQATT, CDR2 SNEGSKA (reference sequence). J lost 1 base, V lost 6 bases, and 9 bases had no gene match. CDR3 sequence reads: CSAGTLAGVSYEQYF. CDR3 coding DNA: TGCAGTGCGGGTACTCTAGCGGGAGTGTCCTACGAGCAGTACTTC.

This clonotype has only a few counts. The chain joins TRBV4-3 to TRBJ2-3, with 8 bases fitting TRBD1. The germline CDR1 and CDR2 sequences are LGHNA and YSLEER. The CDR3 loop spans 17 amino acids. Trimming at V came to 0 bases and at J to 0 bases, leaving 5 bases not matched to a gene. CDR3 amino acids: CASSQDGTGASTDTQYF. The DNA for the CDR3 is TGCGCCAGCAGCCAAGATGGGACAGGCGCTAGCACAGATACGCAGTATTTT.

This chain joins TRBV20-1 and TRBJ2-3; 10 nucleotides match TRBD2. This CDR3 is built from 13 residues. V was clipped by 8 bases and J by 3 bases; unmatched bases: 5. Germline V gene lookup returns CDR1 DFQATT and CDR2 SNEGSKA (reference sequence). The CDR3 protein is CSPLAGGTDTQYF. CDR3 DNA sequence: TGCAGTCCCTTAGCGGGGGGAACAGATACGCAGTATTTT.

This clonotype was counted between two and nine times. The chain recombines TRBV20-1 with TRBJ2-3; maybe TRBD1 (5 bases). V shed 5 bases and J shed 0 bases, with 15 bases lying between them. Germline values: CDR1 DFQATT, CDR2 SNEGSKA (reference sequence). The CDR3 is 15 residues long. The chain's CDR3 is CSALPQGTSTDTQYF. The CDR3, as DNA: TGCAGTGCTTTACCGCAGGGCACTAGCACAGATACGCAGTATTTT.

This clonotype occurred a few times. The chain joins TRBV3-1 to TRBJ2-7; 7 bases agree with TRBD1. This CDR3 contains 14 residues. Germline V gives CDR1 LGHDT, CDR2 YNNKEL (reference sequence). The V and J ends lost 2 bases and 7 bases, in that order; junction bases with no gene match: 8. CDR3 coding DNA: TGTGCCAGCAGCCAACTTGACAGGGCGGAAGAGCAGTACTTC. Protein sequence: CASSQLDRAEEQYF.

J is TRBJ1-5 and V is TRBV6-2 or TRBV6-3; 8 nucleotides line up with TRBD1. The CDR3 totals 16 residues. The V gene's germline CDR1 is MNHEY and CDR2 SVGEGT. V trimming: 6 bases; J trimming: 1 base; junction bases outside the gene matches: 8. CDR3 sequence: CASSRPGQVSNQPQHF. As DNA, the CDR3 is TGTGCCAGCAGCCGACCGGGACAGGTGAGCAATCAGCCCCAGCATTTT.

The gene calls are TRBV24-1 and TRBJ2-2; D uncertain. Germline lookup yields CDR1 KGHDR and CDR2 SFDVKD. The V gene lost 2 bases and the J gene lost 1 base, with 7 bases spanning the gap. The CDR3 covers 15 residues. This chain's CDR3 is CATSDSRRNTGELFF. The DNA of the CDR3 is TGTGCCACCAGTGATTCGAGGAGGAACACCGGGGAGCTGTTTTTT.